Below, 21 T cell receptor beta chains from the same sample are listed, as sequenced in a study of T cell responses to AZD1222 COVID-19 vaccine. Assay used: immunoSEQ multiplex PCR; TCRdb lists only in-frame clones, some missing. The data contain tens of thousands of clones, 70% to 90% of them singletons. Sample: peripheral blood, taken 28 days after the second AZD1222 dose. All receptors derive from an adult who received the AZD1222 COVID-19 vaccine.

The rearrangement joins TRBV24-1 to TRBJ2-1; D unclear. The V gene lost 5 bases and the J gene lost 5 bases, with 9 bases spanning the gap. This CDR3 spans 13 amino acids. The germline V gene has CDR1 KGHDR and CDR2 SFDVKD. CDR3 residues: CATSGTVNNEQFF. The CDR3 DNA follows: TGTGCCACCAGTGGTACGGTAAACAATGAGCAGTTCTTC.

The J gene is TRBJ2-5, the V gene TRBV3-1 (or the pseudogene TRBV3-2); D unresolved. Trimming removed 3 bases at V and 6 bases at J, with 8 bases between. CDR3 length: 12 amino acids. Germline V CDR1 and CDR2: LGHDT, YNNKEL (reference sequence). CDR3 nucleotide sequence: TGTGCCAGCAGCCAGGCTCGTCAGACCCAGTACTTC. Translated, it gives CASSQARQTQYF.

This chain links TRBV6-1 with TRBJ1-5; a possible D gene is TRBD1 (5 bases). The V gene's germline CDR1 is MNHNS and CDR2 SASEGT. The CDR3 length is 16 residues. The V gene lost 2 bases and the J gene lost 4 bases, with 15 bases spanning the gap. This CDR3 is CASSEWGGLGNQPQHF. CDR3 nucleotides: TGTGCCAGCAGTGAATGGGGCGGCTTAGGAAATCAGCCCCAGCATTTT.

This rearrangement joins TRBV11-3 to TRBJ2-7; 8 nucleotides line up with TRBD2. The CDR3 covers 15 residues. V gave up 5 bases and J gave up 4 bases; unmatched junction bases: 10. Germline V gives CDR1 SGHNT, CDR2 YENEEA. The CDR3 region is CASSLSRGGEYEQYF. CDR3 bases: TGTGCCAGCAGCCTTAGCCGGGGGGGTGAGTACGAGCAGTACTTC.

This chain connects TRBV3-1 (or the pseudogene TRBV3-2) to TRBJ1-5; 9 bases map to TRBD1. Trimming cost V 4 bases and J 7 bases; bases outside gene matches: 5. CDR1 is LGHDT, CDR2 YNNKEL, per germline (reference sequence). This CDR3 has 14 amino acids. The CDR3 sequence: CASSPTGGLQPQHF. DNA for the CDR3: TGTGCCAGCAGCCCGACAGGGGGACTCCAGCCCCAGCATTTT.

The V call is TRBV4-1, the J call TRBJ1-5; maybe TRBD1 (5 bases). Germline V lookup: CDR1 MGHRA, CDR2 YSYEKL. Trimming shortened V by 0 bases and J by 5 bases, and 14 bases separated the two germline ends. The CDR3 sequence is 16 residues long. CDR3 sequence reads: CASSQDLDTGYQPQHF. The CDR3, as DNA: TGCGCCAGCAGCCAAGACCTCGATACAGGTTATCAGCCCCAGCATTTT.

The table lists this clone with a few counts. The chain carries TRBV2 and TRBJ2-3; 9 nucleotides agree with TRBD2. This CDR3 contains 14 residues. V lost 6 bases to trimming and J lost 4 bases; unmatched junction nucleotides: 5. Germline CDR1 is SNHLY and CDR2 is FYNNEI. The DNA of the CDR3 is TGTGCCAGCAGGCTGCGGGAGGGCCCAGATACGCAGTATTTT. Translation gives CASRLREGPDTQYF.

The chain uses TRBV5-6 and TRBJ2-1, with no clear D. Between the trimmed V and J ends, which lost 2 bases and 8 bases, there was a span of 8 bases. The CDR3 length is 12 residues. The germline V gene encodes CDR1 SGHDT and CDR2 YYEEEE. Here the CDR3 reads CASSFVRDEQFF. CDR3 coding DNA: TGTGCCAGCAGCTTTGTTCGGGATGAGCAGTTCTTC.

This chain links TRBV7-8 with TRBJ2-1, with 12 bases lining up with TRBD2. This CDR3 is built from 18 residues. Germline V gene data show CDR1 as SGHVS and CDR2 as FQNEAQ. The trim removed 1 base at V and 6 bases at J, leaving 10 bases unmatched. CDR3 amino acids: CASSLEWGTSGLTNEQFF. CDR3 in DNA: TGTGCCAGCAGCTTAGAATGGGGGACTAGCGGGCTCACCAATGAGCAGTTCTTC.

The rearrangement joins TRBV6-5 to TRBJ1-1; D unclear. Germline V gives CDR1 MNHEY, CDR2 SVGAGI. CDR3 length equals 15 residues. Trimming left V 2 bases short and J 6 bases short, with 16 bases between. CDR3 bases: TGTGCCAGCAGTTACGGCGGGGTGGGCTCAGCTGAAGCTTTCTTT. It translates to CASSYGGVGSAEAFF.

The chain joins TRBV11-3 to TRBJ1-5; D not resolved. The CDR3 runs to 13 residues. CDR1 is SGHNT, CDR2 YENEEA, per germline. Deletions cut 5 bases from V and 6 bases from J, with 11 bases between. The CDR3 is CASSAGWGQPQHF. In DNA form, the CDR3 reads TGTGCCAGCAGCGCTGGTTGGGGTCAGCCCCAGCATTTT.

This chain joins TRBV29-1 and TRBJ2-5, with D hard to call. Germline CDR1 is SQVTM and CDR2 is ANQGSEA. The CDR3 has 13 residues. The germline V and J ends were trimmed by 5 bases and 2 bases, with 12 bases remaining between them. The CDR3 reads CSVISMMQETQYF. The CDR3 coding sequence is TGCAGCGTTATCTCAATGATGCAAGAGACCCAGTACTTC. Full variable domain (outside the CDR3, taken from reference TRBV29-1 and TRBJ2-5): SAVISQKPSRDICQRGTSLTIQCQVDSQVTMMFWYRQQPGQSLTLIATANQGSEATYESGFVIDKFPISRPNLTFSTLTVSNMSPEDSSIYLCSVISMMQETQYFGPGTRLLVL.

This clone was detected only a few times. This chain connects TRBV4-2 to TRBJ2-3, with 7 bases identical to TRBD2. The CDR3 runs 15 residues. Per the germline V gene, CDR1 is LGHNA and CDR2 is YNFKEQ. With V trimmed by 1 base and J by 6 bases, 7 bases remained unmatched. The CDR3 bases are TGTGCCAGCAGCCAAGCCACCCGGGGGGAGGATACGCAGTATTTT. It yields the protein CASSQATRGEDTQYF.

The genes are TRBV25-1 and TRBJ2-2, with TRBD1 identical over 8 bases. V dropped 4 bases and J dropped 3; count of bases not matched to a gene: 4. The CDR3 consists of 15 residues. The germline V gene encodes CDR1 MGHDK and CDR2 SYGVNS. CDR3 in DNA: TGTGCCAGCAGTGTCGGGACAGGTGACACCGGGGAGCTGTTTTTT. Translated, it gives CASSVGTGDTGELFF.

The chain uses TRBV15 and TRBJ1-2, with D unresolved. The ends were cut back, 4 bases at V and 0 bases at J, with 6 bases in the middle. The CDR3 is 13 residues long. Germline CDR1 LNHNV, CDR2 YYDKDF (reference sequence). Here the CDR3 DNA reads TGTGCCACCAGCACTGGTCCTAACTATGGCTACACCTTC. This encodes CATSTGPNYGYTF.

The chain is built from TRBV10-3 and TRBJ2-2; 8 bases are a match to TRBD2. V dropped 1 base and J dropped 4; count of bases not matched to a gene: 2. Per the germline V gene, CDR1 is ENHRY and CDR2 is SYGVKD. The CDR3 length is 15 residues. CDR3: CAISELAGITGELFF. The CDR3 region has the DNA TGTGCCATCAGTGAGTTAGCGGGAATCACCGGGGAGCTGTTTTTT.

DNA for the CDR3: TGTGCCAGTATTGGGGATAACACTGAAGCTTTCTTT. It is translated as CASIGDNTEAFF. V is TRBV19 and J is TRBJ1-1; no clear D. The V and J ends lost 7 bases and 2 bases respectively, with 8 bases between them. Germline CDR1 and CDR2: LNHDA and SQIVND (reference sequence). The CDR3 extends over 12 amino acids.

CDR3 amino acids: CASSLRRPDYEQYF. The DNA for the CDR3 is TGTGCCAGCAGCTTAAGACGACCCGACTACGAGCAGTACTTC. This chain joins TRBV7-2 and TRBJ2-7, with unresolved D. Germline loops: CDR1 SGHTA, CDR2 FQGNSA. Between the trimmed V and J ends, which lost 2 bases and 3 bases, there was a span of 11 bases. The CDR3 is made up of 14 amino acids.

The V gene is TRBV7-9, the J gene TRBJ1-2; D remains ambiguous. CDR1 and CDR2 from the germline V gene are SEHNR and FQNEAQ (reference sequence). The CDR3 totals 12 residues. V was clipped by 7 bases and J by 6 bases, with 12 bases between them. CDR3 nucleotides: TGTGCCAGCACCACTGCGGTCGATGGCTACACCTTC. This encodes CASTTAVDGYTF.

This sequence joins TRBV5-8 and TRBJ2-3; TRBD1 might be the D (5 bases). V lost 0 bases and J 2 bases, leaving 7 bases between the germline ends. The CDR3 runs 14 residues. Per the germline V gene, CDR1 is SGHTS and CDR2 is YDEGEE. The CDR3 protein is CASSLGTPTDTQYF. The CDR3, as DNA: TGTGCCAGCAGCTTGGGGACACCCACAGATACGCAGTATTTT.

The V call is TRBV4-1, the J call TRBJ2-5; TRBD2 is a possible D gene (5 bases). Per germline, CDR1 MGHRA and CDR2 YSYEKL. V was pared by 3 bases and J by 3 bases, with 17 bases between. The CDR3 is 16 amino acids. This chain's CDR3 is CASSQEVGTAEETQYF. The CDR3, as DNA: TGCGCCAGCAGCCAGGAGGTTGGCACGGCCGAAGAGACCCAGTACTTC.